The 5 T cell receptor beta chains listed next were all sequenced from one sample in a study of blood T cell repertoires in COVID-19. This table comes from immunoSEQ multiplex PCR, and its TCRdb copy is limited to in-frame clones, with some not included. The data contain just over 300,000 clones, approximately 90% of them singletons. The sequenced material came from PBMCs or T cells enriched from blood (not recorded which). Source of these receptors: a man younger than 45 who had recovered from COVID-19.

This chain links TRBV5-6 with TRBJ2-1, with a tentative D call TRBD2 (6 bases). Germline CDR1 reads SGHDT; CDR2 reads YYEEEE. V dropped 1 base and J dropped 1 base, with 15 bases sitting between them. This CDR3 is 17 amino acids long. CDR3: CASSLWGVTLSYNEQFF. CDR3 DNA sequence: TGTGCCAGCAGCTTGTGGGGGGTGACTCTTTCCTACAATGAGCAGTTCTTC.

The J gene is TRBJ2-1, the V gene TRBV2; unclear D gene. The CDR3 is 14 amino acids. The germline V gene has CDR1 SNHLY and CDR2 FYNNEI. Trimming stripped 7 bases from V and 4 bases from J, with 14 bases between. Written as DNA, the CDR3 is TGTGCCAGCACTGGAATGGGCTGGTACAATGAGCAGTTCTTC. It yields the protein CASTGMGWYNEQFF.

The chain carries TRBV7-8 and TRBJ2-1; 16 positions agree with TRBD2. The CDR3 spans 19 residues. Looked up from germline, CDR1 is SGHVS and CDR2 is FQNEAQ. V was clipped by 4 bases and J by 0 bases; unmatched bases: 6. CDR3 coding DNA: TGTGCCAGCAGCTGGGGACTAGCGGGGGGGCATAGCTCCTACAATGAGCAGTTCTTC. Protein: CASSWGLAGGHSSYNEQFF.

This clone was seen once. The chain recombines TRBV28 with TRBJ1-4, with TRBD1 matching over 7 bases. Germline V CDR1 and CDR2: MDHEN, SYDVKM. The CDR3 runs to 16 residues. J gave up 1 base and V 5 bases, and 7 bases lay outside the gene matches. The chain's CDR3 is CASSLRQGGTNEKLFF. The DNA for the CDR3 is TGTGCCAGCAGTCTTCGACAGGGCGGAACTAATGAAAAACTGTTTTTT.

This chain joins TRBV27 and TRBJ2-7; tentative D call: TRBD1 (5 bases). V lost 5 bases and J lost 0, with 8 bases in between. This CDR3 region has 13 residues. The germline V gene encodes CDR1 MNHEY and CDR2 SMNVEV (reference sequence). CDR3 DNA sequence: TGTGCCAGCAGTCCCGACAGCTCCTACGAGCAGTACTTC. Its translation: CASSPDSSYEQYF.